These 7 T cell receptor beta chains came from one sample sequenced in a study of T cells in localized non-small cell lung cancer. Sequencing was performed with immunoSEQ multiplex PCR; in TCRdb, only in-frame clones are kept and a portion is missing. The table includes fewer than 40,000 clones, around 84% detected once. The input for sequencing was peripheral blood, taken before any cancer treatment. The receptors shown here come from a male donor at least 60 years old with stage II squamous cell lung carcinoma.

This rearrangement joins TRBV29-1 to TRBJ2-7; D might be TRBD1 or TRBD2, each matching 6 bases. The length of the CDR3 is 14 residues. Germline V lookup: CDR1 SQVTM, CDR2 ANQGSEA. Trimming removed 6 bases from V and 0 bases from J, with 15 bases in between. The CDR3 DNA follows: TGCAGCGTGGAGGGGGGCCTCAACTCCTACGAGCAGTACTTC. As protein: CSVEGGLNSYEQYF.

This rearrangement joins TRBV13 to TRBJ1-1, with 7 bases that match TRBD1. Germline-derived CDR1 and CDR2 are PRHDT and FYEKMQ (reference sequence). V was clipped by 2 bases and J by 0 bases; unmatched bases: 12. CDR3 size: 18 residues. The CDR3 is CASSLSSGQFFMNTEAFF. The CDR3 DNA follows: TGTGCCAGCAGCTTATCGTCGGGACAGTTCTTCATGAACACTGAAGCTTTCTTT. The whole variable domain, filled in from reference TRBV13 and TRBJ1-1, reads AAGVIQSPRHLIKEKRETATLKCYPIPRHDTVYWYQQGPGQDPQFLISFYEKMQSDKGSIPDRFSAQQFSDYHSELNMSSLELGDSALYFCASSLSSGQFFMNTEAFFGQGTRLTVV.

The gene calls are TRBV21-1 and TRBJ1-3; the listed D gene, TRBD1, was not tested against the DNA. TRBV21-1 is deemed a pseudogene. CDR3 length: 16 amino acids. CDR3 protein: CASSNNQVISGNTIYF. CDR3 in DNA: TGTGCCAGCAGCAACAATCAGGTTATCTCTGGAAACACCATATATTTT.

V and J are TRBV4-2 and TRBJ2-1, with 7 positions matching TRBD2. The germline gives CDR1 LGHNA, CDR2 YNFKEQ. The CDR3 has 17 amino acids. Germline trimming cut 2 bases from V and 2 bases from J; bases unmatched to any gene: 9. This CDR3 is CASSQPRRGSTYNEQFF. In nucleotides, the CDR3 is TGTGCCAGCAGCCAACCGCGGCGGGGGTCCACCTACAATGAGCAGTTCTTC.

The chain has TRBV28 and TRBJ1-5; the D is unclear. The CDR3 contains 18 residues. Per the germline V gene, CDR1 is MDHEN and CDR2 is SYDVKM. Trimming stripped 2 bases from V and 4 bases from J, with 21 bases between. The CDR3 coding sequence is TGTGCCAGCAGTTTAAGTAAGGGCCTGGGCAGTTTTAATCAGCCCCAGCATTTT. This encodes CASSLSKGLGSFNQPQHF.

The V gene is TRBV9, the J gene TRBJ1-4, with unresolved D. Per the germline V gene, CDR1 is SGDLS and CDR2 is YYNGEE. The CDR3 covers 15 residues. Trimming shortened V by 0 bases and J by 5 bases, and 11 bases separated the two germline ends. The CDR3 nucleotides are TGTGCCAGCAGCGTAGCCGGGAATAGGAATGAAAAACTGTTTTTT. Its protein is CASSVAGNRNEKLFF. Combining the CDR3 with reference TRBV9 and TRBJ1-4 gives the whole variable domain DSGVTQTPKHLITATGQRVTLRCSPRSGDLSVYWYQQSLDQGLQFLIQYYNGEERAKGNILERFSAQQFPDLHSELNLSSLELGDSALYFCASSVAGNRNEKLFFGSGTQLSVL.

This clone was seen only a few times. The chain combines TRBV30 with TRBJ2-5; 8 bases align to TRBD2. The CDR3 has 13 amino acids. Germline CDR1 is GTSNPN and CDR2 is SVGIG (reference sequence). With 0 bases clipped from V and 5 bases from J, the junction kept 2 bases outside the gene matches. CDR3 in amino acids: CAWSVSGGETQYF. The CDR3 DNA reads TGTGCCTGGAGTGTATCGGGGGGGGAGACCCAGTACTTC.